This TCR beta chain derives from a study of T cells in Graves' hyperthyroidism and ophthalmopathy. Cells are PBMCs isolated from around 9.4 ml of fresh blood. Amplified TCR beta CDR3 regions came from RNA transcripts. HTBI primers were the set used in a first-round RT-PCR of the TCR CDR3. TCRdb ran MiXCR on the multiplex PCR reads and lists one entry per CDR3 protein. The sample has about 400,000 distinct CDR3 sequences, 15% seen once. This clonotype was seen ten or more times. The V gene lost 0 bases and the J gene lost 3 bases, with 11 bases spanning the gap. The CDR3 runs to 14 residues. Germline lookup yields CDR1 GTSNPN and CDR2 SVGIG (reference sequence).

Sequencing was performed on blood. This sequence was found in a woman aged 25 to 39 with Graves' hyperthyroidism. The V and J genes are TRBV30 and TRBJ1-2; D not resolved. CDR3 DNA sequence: TGTGCCTGGAGTGTACCGGGAATGGACTATGGCTACACCTTC. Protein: CAWSVPGMDYGYTF.